This T cell receptor (beta chain) was sequenced for a study of blood T cell repertoires in COVID-19. Study background: Whether acute or convalescent, the COVID-19 samples came from the United States, Italy and Spain.

Original processing methods: Amplifying reference gene primers gave estimates of nucleated cell counts. Produced via immunoSEQ multiplex PCR; TCRdb's table is partial and in-frame only. V, J and clone size derive from that table, while D and trimming were established from the DNA sequence. The sample holds about 120,000 clones, 75% to 85% seen once. V was cut by 4 bases and J by 9 bases, with 22 bases left in between. The V gene's germline CDR1 is MNHNS and CDR2 SASEGT. This CDR3 is 16 amino acids long. What was sequenced was peripheral blood. The receptor was derived from a human donor in a cohort sampled during active COVID-19. The V call is TRBV6-1, the J call TRBJ2-1, with a possible D match to TRBD1 (5 bases). The CDR3 coding sequence is TGTGCCAGCAGTGGTAGACAGTATTCCCCCCTCGCTGAGCAGTTCTTC. It yields the protein CASSGRQYSPLAEQFF.